This TCR beta chain appears in the sequencing data of a study of OX40 agonist ivuxolimab in advanced cancers. There are 16 residues in the CDR3. Trimming took off 7 bases at V and 3 bases at J, with 18 bases between the two ends. CDR1 is MNHEY and CDR2 is SMNVEV in the germline V gene (reference sequence). Clones were read by immunoSEQ multiplex PCR, and TCRdb kept only the in-frame ones, dropping some. The table records tens of thousands of clones, approximately 90% of them present only once. This clonotype originated in an adult with an advanced solid tumor such as melanoma, head and neck, liver or kidney cancer. V usage is TRBV27 and J usage is TRBJ2-2; TRBD1 might be the D (5 bases). This material consisted of CD4+ or CD8+ T cells sorted from blood, taken in a trial of the OX40 agonist ivuxolimab. The CDR3 DNA reads as TGTGCCAGCACCCCCTGGGCAGGGTTGGACACCGGGGAGCTGTTTTTT. Translating gives CASTPWAGLDTGELFF.